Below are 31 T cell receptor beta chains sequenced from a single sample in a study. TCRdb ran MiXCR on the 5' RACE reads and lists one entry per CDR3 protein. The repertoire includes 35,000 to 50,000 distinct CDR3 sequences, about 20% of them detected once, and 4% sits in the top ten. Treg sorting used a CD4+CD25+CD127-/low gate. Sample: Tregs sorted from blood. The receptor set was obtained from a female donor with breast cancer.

Here the CDR3 reads CASSQVEGGGNQPQHF. The CDR3 nucleotides are TGTGCCAGCAGCCAAGTAGAGGGAGGTGGCAATCAGCCCCAGCATTTT. The chain uses TRBV4-2 and TRBJ1-5; D call uncertain. V was shortened by 1 base and J by 2 bases, with 12 bases between the two germline ends. CDR1 is LGHNA, CDR2 YNFKEQ, per germline. The CDR3 is 16 residues long.

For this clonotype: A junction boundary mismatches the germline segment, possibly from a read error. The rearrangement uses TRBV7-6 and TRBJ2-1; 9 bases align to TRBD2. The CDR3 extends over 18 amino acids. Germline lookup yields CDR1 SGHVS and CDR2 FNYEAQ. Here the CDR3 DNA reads TGTGCCAGCAGCTTAGTGGTAGCGGGGGAGCCCCGGGGCAATGAGCCGTTCTTC. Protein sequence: CASSLVVAGEPRGNEPFF.

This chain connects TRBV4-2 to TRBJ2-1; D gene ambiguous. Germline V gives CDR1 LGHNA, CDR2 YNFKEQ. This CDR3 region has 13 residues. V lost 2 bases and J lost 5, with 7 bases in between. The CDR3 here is CASSQIGDNEQFF. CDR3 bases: TGTGCCAGCAGCCAAATTGGGGACAATGAGCAGTTCTTC.

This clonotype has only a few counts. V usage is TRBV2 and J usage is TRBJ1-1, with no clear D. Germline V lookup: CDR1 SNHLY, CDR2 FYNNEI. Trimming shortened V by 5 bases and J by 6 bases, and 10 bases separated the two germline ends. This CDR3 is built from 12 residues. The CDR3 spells CASSLSAAEAFF. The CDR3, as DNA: TGTGCCAGCAGTTTGAGTGCCGCTGAAGCTTTCTTT.

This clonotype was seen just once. The CDR3, as DNA: TGTGCCAGCAGCTTTGTCCCAGCGGGGGGGCCCACCGGGGAGCTGTTTTTT. Translating gives CASSFVPAGGPTGELFF. The chain joins TRBV7-2 to TRBJ2-2, with 10 bases aligning to TRBD2. The germline V gene has CDR1 SGHTA and CDR2 FQGNSA. The CDR3 spans 17 residues. J gave up 4 bases and V 3 bases, and 8 bases lay outside the gene matches.

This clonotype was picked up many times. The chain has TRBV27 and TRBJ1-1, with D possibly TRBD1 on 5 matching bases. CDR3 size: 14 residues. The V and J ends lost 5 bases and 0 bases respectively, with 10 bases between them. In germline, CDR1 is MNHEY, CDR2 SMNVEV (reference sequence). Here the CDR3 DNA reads TGTGCCAGCAGTCTTGGACACCTGAACACTGAAGCTTTCTTT. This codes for CASSLGHLNTEAFF.

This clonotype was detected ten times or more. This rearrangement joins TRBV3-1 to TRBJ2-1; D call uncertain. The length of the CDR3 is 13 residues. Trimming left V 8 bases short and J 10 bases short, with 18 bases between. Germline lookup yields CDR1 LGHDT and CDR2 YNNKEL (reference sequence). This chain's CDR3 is CASSQLGQPEQFF. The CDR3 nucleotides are TGTGCCAGCTCCCAGCTGGGTCAGCCCGAGCAGTTCTTC.

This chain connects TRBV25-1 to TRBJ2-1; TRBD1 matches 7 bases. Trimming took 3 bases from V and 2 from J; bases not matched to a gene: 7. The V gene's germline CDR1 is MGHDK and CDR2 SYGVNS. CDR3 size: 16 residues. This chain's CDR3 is CASSEPTGLTYNEQFF. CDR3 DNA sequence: TGTGCCAGCAGTGAGCCGACAGGGCTTACCTACAATGAGCAGTTCTTC.

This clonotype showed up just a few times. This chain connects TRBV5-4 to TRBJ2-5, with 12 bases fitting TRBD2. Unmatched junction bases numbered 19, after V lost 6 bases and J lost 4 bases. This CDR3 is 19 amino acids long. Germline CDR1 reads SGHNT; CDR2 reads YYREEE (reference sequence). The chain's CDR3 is CASTLVGLAGWSCLETQYF. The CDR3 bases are TGTGCCAGCACCCTTGTTGGACTAGCGGGATGGTCATGTCTAGAGACCCAGTACTTC.

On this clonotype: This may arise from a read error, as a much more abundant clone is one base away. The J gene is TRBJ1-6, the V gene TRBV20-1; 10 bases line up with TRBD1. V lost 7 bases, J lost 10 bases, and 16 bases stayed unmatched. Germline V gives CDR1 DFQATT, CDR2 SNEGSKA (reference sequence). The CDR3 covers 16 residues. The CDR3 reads CSDSPPGQGYGSPLHF. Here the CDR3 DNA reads TGCAGTGATAGTCCTCCGGGACAGGGGTATGGCTCACCCCTCCACTTT.

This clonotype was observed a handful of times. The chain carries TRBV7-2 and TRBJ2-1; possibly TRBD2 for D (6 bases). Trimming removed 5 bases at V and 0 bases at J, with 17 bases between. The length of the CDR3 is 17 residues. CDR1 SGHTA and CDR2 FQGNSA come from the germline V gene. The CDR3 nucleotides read TGTGCCAGCAGCGCTAACTTTTGGAGGGCCTCCTACAATGAGCAGTTCTTC. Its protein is CASSANFWRASYNEQFF.

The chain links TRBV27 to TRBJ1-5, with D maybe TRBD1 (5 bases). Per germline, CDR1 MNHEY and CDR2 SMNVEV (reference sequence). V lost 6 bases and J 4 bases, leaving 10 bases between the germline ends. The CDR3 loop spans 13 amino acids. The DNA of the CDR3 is TGTGCCAGCAGGGGAGGGGTTAATCAGCCCCAGCATTTT. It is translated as CASRGGVNQPQHF.

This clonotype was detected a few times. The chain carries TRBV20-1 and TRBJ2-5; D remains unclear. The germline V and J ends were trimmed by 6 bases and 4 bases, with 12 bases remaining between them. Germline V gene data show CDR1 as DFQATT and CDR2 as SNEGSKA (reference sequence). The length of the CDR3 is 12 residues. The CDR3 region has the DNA TGCAGTGCGAGCCCACCTGGAGAGACCCAGTACTTC. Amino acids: CSASPPGETQYF.

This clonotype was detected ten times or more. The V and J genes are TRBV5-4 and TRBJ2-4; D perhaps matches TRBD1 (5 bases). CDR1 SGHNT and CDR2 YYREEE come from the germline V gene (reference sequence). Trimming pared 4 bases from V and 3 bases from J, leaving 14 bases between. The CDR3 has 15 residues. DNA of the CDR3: TGTGCCAGCAGCCTACACACAGGTGTCAAAAACATTCAGTACTTC. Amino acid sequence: CASSLHTGVKNIQYF.

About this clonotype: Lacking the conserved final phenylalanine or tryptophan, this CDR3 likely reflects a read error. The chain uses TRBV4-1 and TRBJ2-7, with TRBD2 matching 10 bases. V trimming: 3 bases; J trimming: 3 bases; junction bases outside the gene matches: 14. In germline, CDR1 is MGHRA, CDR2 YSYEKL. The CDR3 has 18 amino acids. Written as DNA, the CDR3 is TGCGCCAGCAGCCACTCGGGCCAAAGGACTAGCGGATTCTACGAGCAGTACCTC. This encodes CASSHSGQRTSGFYEQYL.

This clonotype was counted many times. Written as DNA, the CDR3 is TGCGCCAGCAGCCCCGGGACAGGGGGCACTGAAGCTTTCTTT. Translated, it gives CASSPGTGGTEAFF. J is TRBJ1-1 and V is TRBV5-1; TRBD1 matches at 11 bases. The germline CDR1 and CDR2 sequences are SGHRS and YFSETQ. This CDR3 is built from 14 residues. V lost 4 bases to trimming and J lost 4 bases; unmatched junction nucleotides: 3. Drawing the rest from reference TRBV5-1 and TRBJ1-1, the complete variable domain is KAGVTQTPRYLIKTRGQQVTLSCSPISGHRSVSWYQQTPGQGLQFLFEYFSETQRNKGNFPGRFSGRQFSNSRSEMNVSTLELGDSALYLCASSPGTGGTEAFFGQGTRLTVV.

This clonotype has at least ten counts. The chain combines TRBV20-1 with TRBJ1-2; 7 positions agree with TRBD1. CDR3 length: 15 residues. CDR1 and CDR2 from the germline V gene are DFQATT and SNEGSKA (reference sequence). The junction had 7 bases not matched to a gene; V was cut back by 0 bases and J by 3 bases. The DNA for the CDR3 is TGCAGTGCTAGAGAGGAATTGACAGGGTACTATGGCTACACCTTC. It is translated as CSAREELTGYYGYTF.

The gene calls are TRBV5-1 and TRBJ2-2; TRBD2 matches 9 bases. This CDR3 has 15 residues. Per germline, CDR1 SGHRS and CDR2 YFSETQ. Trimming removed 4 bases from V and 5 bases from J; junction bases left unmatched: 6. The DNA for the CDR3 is TGCGCCAGCAGCATTAGCGGGAGCGGGACCGGGGAGCTGTTTTTT. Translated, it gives CASSISGSGTGELFF.

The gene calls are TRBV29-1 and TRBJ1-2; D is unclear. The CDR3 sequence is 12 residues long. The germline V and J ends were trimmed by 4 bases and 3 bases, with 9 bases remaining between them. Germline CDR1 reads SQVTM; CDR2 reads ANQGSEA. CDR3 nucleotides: TGCAGCGTTGGAAATACATACTATGGCTACACCTTC. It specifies CSVGNTYYGYTF. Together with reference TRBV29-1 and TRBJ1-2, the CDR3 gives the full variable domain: SAVISQKPSRDICQRGTSLTIQCQVDSQVTMMFWYRQQPGQSLTLIATANQGSEATYESGFVIDKFPISRPNLTFSTLTVSNMSPEDSSIYLCSVGNTYYGYTFGSGTRLTVV.

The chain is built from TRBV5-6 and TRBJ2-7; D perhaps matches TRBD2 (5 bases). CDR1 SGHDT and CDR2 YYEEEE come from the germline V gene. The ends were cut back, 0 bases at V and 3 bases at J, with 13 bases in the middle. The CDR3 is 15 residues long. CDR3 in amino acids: CASSLVRELLYEQYF. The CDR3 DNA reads TGTGCCAGCAGCTTGGTCCGGGAACTTCTCTACGAGCAGTACTTC.

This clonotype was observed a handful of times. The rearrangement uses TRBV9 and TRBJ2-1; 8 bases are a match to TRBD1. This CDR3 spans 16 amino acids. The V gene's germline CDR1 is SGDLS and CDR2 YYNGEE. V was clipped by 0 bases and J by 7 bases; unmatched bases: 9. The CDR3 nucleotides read TGTGCCAGCAGCGTAGATGGCAGGGGGCAGGTAAATGAGCAGTTCTTC. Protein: CASSVDGRGQVNEQFF. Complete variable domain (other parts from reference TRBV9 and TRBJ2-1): DSGVTQTPKHLITATGQRVTLRCSPRSGDLSVYWYQQSLDQGLQFLIQYYNGEERAKGNILERFSAQQFPDLHSELNLSSLELGDSALYFCASSVDGRGQVNEQFFGPGTRLTVL.

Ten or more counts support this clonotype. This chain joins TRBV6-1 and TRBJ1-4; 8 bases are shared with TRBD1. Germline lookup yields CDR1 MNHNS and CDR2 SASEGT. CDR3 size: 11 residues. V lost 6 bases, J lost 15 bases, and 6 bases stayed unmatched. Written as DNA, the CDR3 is TGTGCCAGCAGAGACAGGGGCTTGGTGTTTTTT. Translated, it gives CASRDRGLVFF.

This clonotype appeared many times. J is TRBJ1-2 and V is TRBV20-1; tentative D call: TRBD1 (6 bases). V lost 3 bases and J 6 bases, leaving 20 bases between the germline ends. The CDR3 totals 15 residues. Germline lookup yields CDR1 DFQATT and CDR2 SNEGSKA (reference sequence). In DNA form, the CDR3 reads TGCAGTGCTAGGGAGGGACACTCCCTTCCCAATGGCTACACCTTC. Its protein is CSAREGHSLPNGYTF.

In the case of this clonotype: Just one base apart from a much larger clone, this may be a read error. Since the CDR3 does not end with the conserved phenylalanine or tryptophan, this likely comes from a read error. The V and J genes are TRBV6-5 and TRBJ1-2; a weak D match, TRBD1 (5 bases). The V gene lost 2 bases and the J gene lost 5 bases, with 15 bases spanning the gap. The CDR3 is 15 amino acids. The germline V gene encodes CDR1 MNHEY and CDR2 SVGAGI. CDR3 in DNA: TGTGCCAGCAGTTACGAAGGAGAAGGGGTATATGGCTACACCATC. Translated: CASSYEGEGVYGYTI.

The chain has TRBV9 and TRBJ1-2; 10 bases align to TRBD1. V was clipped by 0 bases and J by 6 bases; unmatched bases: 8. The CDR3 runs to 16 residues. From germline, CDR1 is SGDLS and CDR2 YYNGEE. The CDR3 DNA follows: TGTGCCAGCAGCGTAGTGGAGGGACAGGGGAACAATGGCTACACCTTC. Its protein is CASSVVEGQGNNGYTF.

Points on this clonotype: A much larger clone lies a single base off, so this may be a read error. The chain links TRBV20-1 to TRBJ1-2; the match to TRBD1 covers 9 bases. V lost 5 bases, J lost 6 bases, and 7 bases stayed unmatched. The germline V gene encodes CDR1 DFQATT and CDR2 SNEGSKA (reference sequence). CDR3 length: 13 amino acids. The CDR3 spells CSAEGTGNNGYTF. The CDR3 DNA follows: TGCAGTGCTGAAGGGACAGGGAACAATGGCTACACCTTC.

CDR3 nucleotide sequence: TGTGCCAGCAGCTCAAGGACTAGCGGGAGGAACCAAGAGACCCAGTACTTC. Residues: CASSSRTSGRNQETQYF. V usage is TRBV4-2 and J usage is TRBJ2-5, with 14 bases identical to TRBD2. CDR3 size: 17 residues. The germline V gene has CDR1 LGHNA and CDR2 YNFKEQ. J lost 0 bases, V lost 5 bases, and 5 bases had no gene match.

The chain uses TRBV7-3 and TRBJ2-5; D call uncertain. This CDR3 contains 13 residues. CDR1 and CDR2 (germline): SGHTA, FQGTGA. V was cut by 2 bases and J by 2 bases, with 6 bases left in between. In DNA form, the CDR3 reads TGTGCCAGCAGCTTACGAGGTCAAGAGACCCAGTACTTC. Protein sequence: CASSLRGQETQYF.

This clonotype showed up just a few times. CDR3 residues: CATSIRGLYGIGQPQHF. The CDR3 nucleotides read TGTGCCACTTCTATACGGGGTTTATATGGGATCGGTCAGCCCCAGCATTTT. This chain joins TRBV10-3 and TRBJ1-5, with D hard to call. The V end lost 10 bases, the J end lost 6 bases, and 28 bases lay between the germline ends. The germline V gene encodes CDR1 ENHRY and CDR2 SYGVKD. The CDR3 has 17 residues.

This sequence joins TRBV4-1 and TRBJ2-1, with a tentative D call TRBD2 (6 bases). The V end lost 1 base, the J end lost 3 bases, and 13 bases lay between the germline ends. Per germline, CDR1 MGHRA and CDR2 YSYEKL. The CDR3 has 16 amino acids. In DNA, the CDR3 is TGCGCCAGCAGCCAAGTGCTGCTAGCGAACTACAATGAGCAGTTCTTC. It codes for CASSQVLLANYNEQFF.

The CDR3 nucleotides are TGTGCCAGCAGCCAAGAAGGGTACTGGGGGGCAAGCGAAAAACTGTTTTTT. Translating gives CASSQEGYWGASEKLFF. J is TRBJ1-4 and V is TRBV4-2; the D gene is possibly TRBD1 (6 bases). The germline V gene has CDR1 LGHNA and CDR2 YNFKEQ. The CDR3 is 17 amino acids. V lost 0 bases to trimming and J lost 8 bases, with 19 bases between them.